The sequence of this T cell receptor (beta chain) was determined in a study of T cells expressing NK-cell markers. Study background: The study drew TCR beta repertoires from sorted CD3+CD56+NKG2C+, CD3+CD56+NKG2C- and CD3+CD56-NKG2C+ T cells. With respect to HCMV, seven of the eight sequenced donors were seropositive, and one was seronegative.

This CDR3 is built from 16 residues. From germline, CDR1 is MDHEN and CDR2 SYDVKM. Study-wide results and limits: There were a handful of donors in whom these clonotypes also led the CD3+CD56-NKG2C+ fraction. Of the CD8+ T cells in roughly 6 donors, roughly 1.0-7.0% belonged to dominant NKG2C+ clonotypes.

Concerning this clonotype itself: Its cognate antigen is unknown.

TCRdb reprocessed the 5' RACE reads; each CDR3 protein has one entry and no DNA is given. The repertoire table contains a few hundred thousand distinct CDR3 sequences. The sequence was collected from a man younger than 35 in good health. This rearrangement joins TRBV28 to TRBJ2-7; TCRdb's D call, TRBD1, is unchecked because there is no DNA. The sequencing sample was made of blood T cells: a sorted CD56 or NKG2C T cell subset, CD4+ or CD8+ T cells, or bulk PBMC T cells (not recorded which). The chain's CDR3 is CASSLRTEHYYYEQYF. The variable domain in full, completed from reference TRBV28 and TRBJ2-7, reads DVKVTQSSRYLVKRTGEKVFLECVQDMDHENMFWYRQDPGLGLRLIYFSYDVKMKEKGDIPEGYSVSREKKERFSLILESASTNQTSMYLCASSLRTEHYYYEQYFGPGTRLTVT.